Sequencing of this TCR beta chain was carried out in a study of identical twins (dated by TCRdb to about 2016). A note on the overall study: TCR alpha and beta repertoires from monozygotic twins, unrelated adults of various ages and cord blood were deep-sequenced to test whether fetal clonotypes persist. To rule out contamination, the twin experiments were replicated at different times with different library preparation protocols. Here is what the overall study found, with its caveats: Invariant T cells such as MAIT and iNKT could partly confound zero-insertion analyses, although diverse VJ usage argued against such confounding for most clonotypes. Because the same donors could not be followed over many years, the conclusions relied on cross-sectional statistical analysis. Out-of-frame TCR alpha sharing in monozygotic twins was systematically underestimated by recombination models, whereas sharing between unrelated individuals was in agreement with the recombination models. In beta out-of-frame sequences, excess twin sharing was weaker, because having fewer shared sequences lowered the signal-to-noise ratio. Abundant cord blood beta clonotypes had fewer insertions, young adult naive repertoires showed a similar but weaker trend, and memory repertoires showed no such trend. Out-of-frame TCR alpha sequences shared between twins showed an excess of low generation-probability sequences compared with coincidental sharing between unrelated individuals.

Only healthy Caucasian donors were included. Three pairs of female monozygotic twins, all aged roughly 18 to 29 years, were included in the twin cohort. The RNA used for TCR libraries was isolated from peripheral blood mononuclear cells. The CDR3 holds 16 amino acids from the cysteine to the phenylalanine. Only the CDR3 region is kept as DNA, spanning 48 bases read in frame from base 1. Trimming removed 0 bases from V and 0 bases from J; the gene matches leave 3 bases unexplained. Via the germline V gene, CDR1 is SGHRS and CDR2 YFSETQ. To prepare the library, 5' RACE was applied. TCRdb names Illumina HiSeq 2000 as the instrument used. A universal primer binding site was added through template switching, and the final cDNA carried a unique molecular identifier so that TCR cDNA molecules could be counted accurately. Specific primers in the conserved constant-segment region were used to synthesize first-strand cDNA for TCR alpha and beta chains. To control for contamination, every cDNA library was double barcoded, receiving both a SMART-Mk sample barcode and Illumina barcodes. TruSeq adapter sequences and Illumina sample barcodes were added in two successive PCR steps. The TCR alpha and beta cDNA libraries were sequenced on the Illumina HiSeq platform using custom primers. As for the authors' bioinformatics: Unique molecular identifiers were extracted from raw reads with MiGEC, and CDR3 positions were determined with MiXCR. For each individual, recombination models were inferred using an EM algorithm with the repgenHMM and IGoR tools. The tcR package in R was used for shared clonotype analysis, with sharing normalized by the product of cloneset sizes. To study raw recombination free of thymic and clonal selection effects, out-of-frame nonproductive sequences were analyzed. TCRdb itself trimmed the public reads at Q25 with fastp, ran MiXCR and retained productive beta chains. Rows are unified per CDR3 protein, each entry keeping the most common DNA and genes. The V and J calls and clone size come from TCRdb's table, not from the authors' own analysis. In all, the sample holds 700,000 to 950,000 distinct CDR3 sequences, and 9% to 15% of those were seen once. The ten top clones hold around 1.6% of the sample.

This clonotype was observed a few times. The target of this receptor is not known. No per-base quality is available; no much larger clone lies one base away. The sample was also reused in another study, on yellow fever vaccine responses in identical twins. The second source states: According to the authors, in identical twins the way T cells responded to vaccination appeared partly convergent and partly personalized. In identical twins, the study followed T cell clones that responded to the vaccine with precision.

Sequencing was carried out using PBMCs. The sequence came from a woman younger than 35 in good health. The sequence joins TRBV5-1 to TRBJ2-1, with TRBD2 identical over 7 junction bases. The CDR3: CASSLGSGNSYNEQFF. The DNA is TGCGCCAGCAGCTTGGGGAGCGGGAACTCCTACAATGAGCAGTTCTTC.